A selection of T cell receptor beta chains follows, all from one sample in a study of blood T cell repertoires in COVID-19. Using immunoSEQ multiplex PCR, the repertoire was profiled, and TCRdb retains in-frame clones only, with some absent. The sample carries about 270,000 clones, 80% to 90% recorded once. Sequencing input: peripheral blood. Every receptor here comes from a woman aged 45 to 65 who had recovered from COVID-19. The CDR3 runs from the conserved cysteine through the conserved F or W. Each record gives: D gene, clone size, V gene, J gene, CDR3 DNA, CDR3 protein. D genes are given only for firm matches. Size is omitted from some rows. Given values are once, few, many or a class for expanded clones.

TRBD1	.	TRBV4-3	TRBJ1-4	TGCGCCAGCAGCCAAGACTTAGGGGGCGAAAAACTGTTTTTT	CASSQDLGGEKLFF
.	few	TRBV3-1/TRBV3-2	TRBJ1-5	TGTGCCAGCAGCCAAGGGACATTCGATAGCAATCAGCCCCAGCATTTT	CASSQGTFDSNQPQHF
.	.	TRBV6-5	TRBJ1-1	TGTGCCAGCAGCTACCTCGGGGGGGGCTGGACCACTGAAGCTTTCTTT	CASSYLGGGWTTEAFF
.	.	TRBV24-1	TRBJ1-2	TGTGCCACCAGAAGAATTTCCGGGGGAGGGGAGGCGTGGTATGGCTACACCTTC	CATRRISGGGEAWYGYTF
.	.	TRBV9	TRBJ1-1	TGTGCCAGCAGCCCCCGGACGGGGTGGAACACTGAAGCTTTCTTT	CASSPRTGWNTEAFF
.	.	TRBV28	TRBJ2-1	TGTGCCAGCAGTTTCAGAGGGCGGGGATACAATGAGCAGTTCTTC	CASSFRGRGYNEQFF
TRBD1	.	TRBV19	TRBJ2-2	TGTGCCAGTAGTGACCTCTTCGACAGGGGGCGAACCGGGGAGCTGTTTTTT	CASSDLFDRGRTGELFF
TRBD1	.	TRBV19	TRBJ2-1	TGTGCCAGTAACAAGGGGGCAGACTACAATGAGCAGTTCTTC	CASNKGADYNEQFF
TRBD1	once	TRBV28	TRBJ1-1	TGTGCCAGCAGGTGGGACAGAGAAGCTTTCTTT	CASRWDREAFF
.	.	TRBV28	TRBJ2-1	TGTGCCAGCAGTTTACAGGGGAGGGGTGAGCAGTTCTTC	CASSLQGRGEQFF
.	.	TRBV7-9	TRBJ2-1	TGTGCCAGCAGCTCTCTCGGAGGAAAACACAATGAGCAGTTCTTC	CASSSLGGKHNEQFF
TRBD1	many	TRBV27	TRBJ2-3	TGTGCCAGCAGTTTTGGGACAGGGTATACGCAGTATTTT	CASSFGTGYTQYF
.	.	TRBV6-6	TRBJ1-3	TGTGCCAGCAGTTACACCCGAGGAGACGGAAACACCATATATTTT	CASSYTRGDGNTIYF
.	.	TRBV19	TRBJ2-7	TGTGCCAGTAGTACAGGGTTTTCCTCCTACGAGCAGTACTTC	CASSTGFSSYEQYF
.	.	TRBV29-1	TRBJ1-2	TGCAGCGTGGACAGTCCAAACTATGGCTACACCTTC	CSVDSPNYGYTF
TRBD1	.	TRBV10-3	TRBJ1-1	TGTGCCATCAGTGAGTCGACGCTGACACGCCAGGGGGCCGCTGAAGCTTTCTTT	CAISESTLTRQGAAEAFF
.	.	TRBV4-2	TRBJ1-5	TGTGCCAGCAGCCAAGCCAGGGATCAGCCCCAGCATTTT	CASSQARDQPQHF
TRBD2	.	TRBV9	TRBJ2-7	TGTGCCAGCAGCGTAGGTGCTAGCGGACCCTACGAGCAGTACTTC	CASSVGASGPYEQYF
TRBD1	.	TRBV19	TRBJ2-7	TGTGCCAGTAGTACGACAGGGGACGAGCAGTACTTC	CASSTTGDEQYF
.	.	TRBV30	TRBJ1-5	TGTGCCTGGAGTGTACTCAGGGGCCAGCCCCAGCATTTT	CAWSVLRGQPQHF
TRBD1	few	TRBV5-4	TRBJ1-2	TGTGCCAGCAGCTTAACCGGGACAGGGGGCCGTGGCTACACCTTC	CASSLTGTGGRGYTF
.	.	TRBV18	TRBJ1-2	TGTGCCAGCTCAGAGGACGGGAATGACTATGGCTACACCTTC	CASSEDGNDYGYTF
.	once	TRBV28	TRBJ1-4	TGTGCCAGCACCTCTACGGGGGGCCAGGGGCTCCGTGAAAAACTGTTTTTT	CASTSTGGQGLREKLFF
.	.	TRBV11-2	TRBJ2-3	TGTGCCAGCAGCTTCAGGCTGGGTCTTTCTCTCACAGATACGCAGTATTTT	CASSFRLGLSLTDTQYF
TRBD1	.	TRBV2	TRBJ2-7	TGTGCCAGCAGGAGCAGGGAGCCAGGGGGCTACGAGCAGTACTTC	CASRSREPGGYEQYF
TRBD1	.	TRBV6-2/TRBV6-3	TRBJ2-2	TGTGCCAGCAGTTCTCAGGGGGCGAGCACCGGGGAGCTGTTTTTT	CASSSQGASTGELFF
TRBD2	.	TRBV29-1	TRBJ2-1	TGCAGCGTGCGGGAGGGCCGTCACAATGAGCAGTTCTTC	CSVREGRHNEQFF
TRBD1	many	TRBV29-1	TRBJ1-2	TGCAGCGTAGAGGGTTCAGGGGGCGGCTACACCTTC	CSVEGSGGGYTF
TRBD1	.	TRBV30	TRBJ1-2	TGTGCCTGGGTGGGACAGGCCGGCGGTGGCTACACCTTC	CAWVGQAGGGYTF
.	.	TRBV19	TRBJ2-7	TGTGCCAGTAGTATAGATTCACCGATGTCAGGCCGACGGTACGAGCAGTACTTC	CASSIDSPMSGRRYEQYF
TRBD1	few	TRBV7-6	TRBJ1-2	TGTGCCAGCAGCGCGCTTTACAGGGGGCGTCATAATTATGGCTACACCTTC	CASSALYRGRHNYGYTF
.	.	TRBV18	TRBJ2-5	TGTGCCAGCTCACCAAATGTCCGGGAAGAGACCCAGTACTTC	CASSPNVREETQYF
TRBD2	.	TRBV4-3	TRBJ2-2	TGCGCCAGCAGCCAAGACCCGGGCGGGAGTACCGGGGAGCTGTTTTTT	CASSQDPGGSTGELFF
TRBD1	.	TRBV7-8	TRBJ1-3	TGTGCCAGCAGCTTAGCCCCGACAGGGGTTTTCGGAAACACCATATATTTT	CASSLAPTGVFGNTIYF
TRBD2	.	TRBV20-1	TRBJ2-2	TGCAGTGCTAGTGGGCTTAATAGCGGGGGGACCGGGGAGCTGTTTTTT	CSASGLNSGGTGELFF
.	.	TRBV7-3	TRBJ2-3	TGTGCCAGCAGCTCTCAGGGTGGGACAGATACGCAGTATTTT	CASSSQGGTDTQYF
TRBD1	.	TRBV7-9	TRBJ2-3	TGTGCCAGCAGGTACAGGGGTAGCACAGATACGCAGTATTTT	CASRYRGSTDTQYF
.	.	TRBV6-5	TRBJ2-5	TGTGCCAGCAGTCAACTCGGTGGCCAAGAGACCCAGTACTTC	CASSQLGGQETQYF
TRBD1	.	TRBV27	TRBJ2-1	TGTGCCAGCAGTCGACAGGGGTCGAACAATGAGCAGTTCTTC	CASSRQGSNNEQFF
TRBD2	.	TRBV2	TRBJ2-1	TGTGCCAGCAACCAACTAGCGGGAGGGCCGAACAATGAGCAGTTCTTC	CASNQLAGGPNNEQFF
TRBD1	.	TRBV11-3	TRBJ2-5	TGTGCCAGCAGCCCCGGACAGGGAGCTTGGGAGACCCAGTACTTC	CASSPGQGAWETQYF
.	.	TRBV29-1	TRBJ2-7	TGCAGCGTTGAAGATAAATTCTACGAGCAGTACTTC	CSVEDKFYEQYF
.	.	TRBV5-6	TRBJ1-6	TGTGCCAGCACCTCCTTTGGGGGAGGATATTCACCCCTCCACTTT	CASTSFGGGYSPLHF
.	.	TRBV7-2	TRBJ2-3	TGTGCCAGCAGCTTATTCCCCGATTTACAGGGTCCGACAGATACGCAGTATTTT	CASSLFPDLQGPTDTQYF
.	.	TRBV9	TRBJ1-2	TGTGCCAGCAGCGTCTCACAGGAACCCTATAACTATGGCTACACCTTC	CASSVSQEPYNYGYTF
TRBD2	.	TRBV5-4	TRBJ2-3	TGTGCCAGCAGCTTGGCCGGGGGAGGGCTAGGCACAGATACGCAGTATTTT	CASSLAGGGLGTDTQYF
.	.	TRBV7-9	TRBJ2-3	TGTGCCGGGAGATCTGCGGGCACAGATACGCAGTATTTT	CAGRSAGTDTQYF